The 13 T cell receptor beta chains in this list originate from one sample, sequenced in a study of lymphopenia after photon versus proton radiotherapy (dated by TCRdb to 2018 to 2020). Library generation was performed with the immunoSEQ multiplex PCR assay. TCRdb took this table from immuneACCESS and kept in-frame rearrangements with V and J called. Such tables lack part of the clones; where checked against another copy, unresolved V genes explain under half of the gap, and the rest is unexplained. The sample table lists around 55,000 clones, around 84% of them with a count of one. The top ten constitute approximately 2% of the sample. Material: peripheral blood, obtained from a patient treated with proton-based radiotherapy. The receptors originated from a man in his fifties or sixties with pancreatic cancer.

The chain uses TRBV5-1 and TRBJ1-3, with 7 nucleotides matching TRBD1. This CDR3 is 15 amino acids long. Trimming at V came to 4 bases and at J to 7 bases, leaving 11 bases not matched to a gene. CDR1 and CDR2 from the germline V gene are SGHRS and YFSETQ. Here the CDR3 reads CASSQTTGMVNTIYF. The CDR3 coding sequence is TGCGCCAGCAGCCAGACGACAGGGATGGTCAACACCATATATTTT.

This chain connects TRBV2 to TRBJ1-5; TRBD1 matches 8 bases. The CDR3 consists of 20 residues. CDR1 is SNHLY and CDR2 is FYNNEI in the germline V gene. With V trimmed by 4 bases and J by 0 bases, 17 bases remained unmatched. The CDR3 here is CASSVIEGRGPSYSNQPQHF. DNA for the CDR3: TGTGCCAGCAGTGTAATTGAAGGCAGGGGGCCTTCCTATAGCAATCAGCCCCAGCATTTT.

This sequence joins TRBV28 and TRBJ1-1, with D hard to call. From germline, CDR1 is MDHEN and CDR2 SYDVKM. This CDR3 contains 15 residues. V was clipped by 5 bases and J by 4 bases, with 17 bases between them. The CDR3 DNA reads TGTGCCAGCAGTCCTGGGTCCGGAGCGGGCACTGAAGCTTTCTTT. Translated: CASSPGSGAGTEAFF.

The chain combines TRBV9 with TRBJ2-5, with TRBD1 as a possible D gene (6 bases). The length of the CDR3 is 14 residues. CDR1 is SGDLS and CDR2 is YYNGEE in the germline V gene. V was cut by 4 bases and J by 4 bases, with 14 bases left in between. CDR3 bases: TGTGCCAGCAGCCATTCCAGAGGGGGAGAGACCCAGTACTTC. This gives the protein CASSHSRGGETQYF.

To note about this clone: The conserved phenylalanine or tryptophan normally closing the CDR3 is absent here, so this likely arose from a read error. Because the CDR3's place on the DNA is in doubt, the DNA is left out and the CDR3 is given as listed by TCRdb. The CDR3 loop is CASSYSGVEAGLL. V gene TRBV6-6 combines with J gene TRBJ2-7. The CDR3 contains 13 residues when both ends are counted. Germline V gives CDR1 MNHNY, CDR2 SVGAGI (reference sequence).

The CDR3 sequence is CASSLVVGGPGNEQFF. CDR3 nucleotides: TGTGCCAGCAGCTTAGTGGTGGGAGGGCCGGGAAATGAGCAGTTCTTC. The rearrangement joins TRBV7-2 to TRBJ2-1; 7 bases map to TRBD2. Trimming cost V 1 base and J 7 bases; bases outside gene matches: 10. The CDR3 has 16 amino acids. In germline, CDR1 is SGHTA, CDR2 FQGNSA.

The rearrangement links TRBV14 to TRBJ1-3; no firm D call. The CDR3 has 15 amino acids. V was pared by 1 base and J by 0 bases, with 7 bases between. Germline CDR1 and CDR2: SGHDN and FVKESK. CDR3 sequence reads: CASSQGRDSGNTIYF. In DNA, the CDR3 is TGTGCCAGCAGCCAAGGCCGTGACTCTGGAAACACCATATATTTT. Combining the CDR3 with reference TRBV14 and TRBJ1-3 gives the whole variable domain EAGVTQFPSHSVIEKGQTVTLRCDPISGHDNLYWYRRVMGKEIKFLLHFVKESKQDESGMPNNRFLAERTGGTYSTLKVQPAELEDSGVYFCASSQGRDSGNTIYFGEGSWLTVV.

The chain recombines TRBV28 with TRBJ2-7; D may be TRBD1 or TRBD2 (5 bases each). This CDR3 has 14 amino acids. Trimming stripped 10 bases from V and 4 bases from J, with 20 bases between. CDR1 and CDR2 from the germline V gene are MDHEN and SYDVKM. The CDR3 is CATSPGTRFYEQYF. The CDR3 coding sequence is TGTGCCACTTCCCCCGGGACCCGCTTTTACGAGCAGTACTTC.

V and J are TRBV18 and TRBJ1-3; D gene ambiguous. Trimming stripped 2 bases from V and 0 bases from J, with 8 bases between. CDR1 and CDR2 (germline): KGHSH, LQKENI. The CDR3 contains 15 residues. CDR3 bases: TGTGCCAGCTCACCAAACAAACCCTCTGGAAACACCATATATTTT. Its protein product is CASSPNKPSGNTIYF.

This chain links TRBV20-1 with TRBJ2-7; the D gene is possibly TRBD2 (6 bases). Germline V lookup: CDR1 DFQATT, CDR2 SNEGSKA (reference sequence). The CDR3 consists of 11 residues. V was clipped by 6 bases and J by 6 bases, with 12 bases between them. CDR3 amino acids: CSAWAGSEQYF. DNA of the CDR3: TGCAGTGCCTGGGCGGGAAGCGAGCAGTACTTC.

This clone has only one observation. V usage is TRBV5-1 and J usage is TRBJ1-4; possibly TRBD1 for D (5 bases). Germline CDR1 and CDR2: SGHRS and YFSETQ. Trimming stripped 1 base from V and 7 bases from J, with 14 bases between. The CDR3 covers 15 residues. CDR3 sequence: CASSLRLGETEKLFF. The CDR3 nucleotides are TGCGCCAGCAGCTTGCGTTTGGGGGAAACTGAAAAACTGTTTTTT. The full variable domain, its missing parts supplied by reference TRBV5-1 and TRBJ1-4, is KAGVTQTPRYLIKTRGQQVTLSCSPISGHRSVSWYQQTPGQGLQFLFEYFSETQRNKGNFPGRFSGRQFSNSRSEMNVSTLELGDSALYLCASSLRLGETEKLFFGSGTQLSVL.

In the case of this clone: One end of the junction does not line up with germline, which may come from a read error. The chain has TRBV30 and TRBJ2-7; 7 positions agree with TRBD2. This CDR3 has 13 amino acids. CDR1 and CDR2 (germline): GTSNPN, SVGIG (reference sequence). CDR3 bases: TGCAGCAGTGGGGGGGGATACTCCTACGAGCAGTACTTC. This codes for CSSGGGYSYEQYF.

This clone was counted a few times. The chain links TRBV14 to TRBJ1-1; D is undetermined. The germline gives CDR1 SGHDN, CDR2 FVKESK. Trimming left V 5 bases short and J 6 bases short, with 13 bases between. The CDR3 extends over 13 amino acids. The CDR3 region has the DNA TGTGCCAGCAGCATTACAGCCACCTCTGAAGCTTTCTTT. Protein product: CASSITATSEAFF.